These 32 T cell receptor beta chains originate from one sample sequenced in a study of cytomegalovirus exposure and HLA in healthy donors. PCR primers comprised 60 Vbeta and 13 Jbeta primers. The method was immunoSEQ multiplex PCR; TCRdb's version includes in-frame clones alone and lacks a portion of them. Of roughly 150,000 clones in the sample, about 70% were seen once. The sequencing sample was made of PBMCs. These receptors all stem from a woman aged 55-75 years in good health and CMV-seropositive.

This chain joins TRBV6-5 and TRBJ1-1; TRBD1 matches 10 bases. This CDR3 spans 15 amino acids. V was clipped by 2 bases and J by 0 bases; unmatched bases: 0. Germline CDR1 and CDR2: MNHEY and SVGAGI. The CDR3 DNA follows: TGTGCCAGCAGTTACGGGACAGGGGTGAACACTGAAGCTTTCTTT. Encoded protein: CASSYGTGVNTEAFF.

This chain joins TRBV18 and TRBJ1-5; maybe TRBD1 (6 bases). CDR3 length equals 15 residues. Trimming left V 2 bases short and J 7 bases short, with 15 bases between. The germline gives CDR1 KGHSH, CDR2 LQKENI. The DNA for the CDR3 is TGTGCCAGCTCACCAGGCGGGGGCCTAGGGCAGCCCCAGCATTTT. It encodes CASSPGGGLGQPQHF.

This chain joins TRBV19 and TRBJ2-6; 8 positions match TRBD1. V gave up 1 base and J gave up 1 base; unmatched junction bases: 6. Germline V CDR1 and CDR2: LNHDA, SQIVND (reference sequence). This CDR3 is 18 amino acids long. The CDR3 here is CASSIVARGRSGANVLTF. DNA of the CDR3: TGTGCCAGTAGTATAGTTGCCAGGGGGCGGTCTGGGGCCAACGTCCTGACTTTC.

The gene calls are TRBV18 and TRBJ1-2, with a possible D match to TRBD1 (6 bases). The V end was cut by 3 bases, the J end by 4 bases, with 9 bases between. This CDR3 has 13 amino acids. Per the germline V gene, CDR1 is KGHSH and CDR2 is LQKENI. CDR3 amino acids: CASSPPTGYGYTF. In DNA, the CDR3 is TGTGCCAGCTCACCCCCGACAGGCTATGGCTACACCTTC. Variable domain in full (rest from reference TRBV18 and TRBJ1-2): NAGVMQNPRHLVRRRGQEARLRCSPMKGHSHVYWYRQLPEEGLKFMVYLQKENIIDESGMPKERFSAEFPKEGPSILRIQQVVRGDSAAYFCASSPPTGYGYTFGSGTRLTVV.

The rearrangement joins TRBV2 to TRBJ2-3, with 10 nucleotides matching TRBD2. The V gene's germline CDR1 is SNHLY and CDR2 FYNNEI. V was clipped by 4 bases and J by 2 bases; unmatched bases: 3. CDR3 length: 15 residues. In DNA form, the CDR3 reads TGTGCCAGCAGTGGGACTAGCGGAGTCACAGATACGCAGTATTTT. It translates to CASSGTSGVTDTQYF.

V gene TRBV7-6 combines with J gene TRBJ1-4; 7 positions agree with TRBD1. CDR1 SGHVS and CDR2 FNYEAQ come from the germline V gene. V gave up 5 bases and J gave up 7 bases; unmatched junction bases: 10. The CDR3 totals 15 residues. CDR3 coding DNA: TGTGCCAGCAGCCCACGACAGGGCGGCGGTGAAAAACTGTTTTTT. Its protein is CASSPRQGGGEKLFF.

This clone has a single count. This chain uses TRBV5-5 with TRBJ2-5; the match to TRBD2 covers 13 bases. The trim removed 0 bases at V and 1 base at J, leaving 6 bases unmatched. Germline values: CDR1 SGHKS, CDR2 YYEKEE (reference sequence). The CDR3 contains 18 residues. The CDR3 sequence: CASSLGLAGGHFQETQYF. CDR3 coding DNA: TGTGCCAGCAGCTTGGGACTAGCGGGAGGCCACTTCCAAGAGACCCAGTACTTC.

The V call is TRBV5-1, the J call TRBJ1-1; 7 bases map to TRBD1. V shed 3 bases and J 1 base; nucleotides not matched to a gene: 3. The CDR3 runs 14 residues. The germline V gene encodes CDR1 SGHRS and CDR2 YFSETQ. DNA for the CDR3: TGCGCCAGCAGCTGGACAGGTGCGAACACTGAAGCTTTCTTT. Translated, it gives CASSWTGANTEAFF.

V is TRBV28 and J is TRBJ1-4, with unresolved D. The CDR3 runs 15 residues. Per germline, CDR1 MDHEN and CDR2 SYDVKM. V dropped 9 bases and J dropped 3 bases, with 17 bases sitting between them. In nucleotides, the CDR3 is TGTGCCAGTCGGGGATCAGGAAGCTCTAATGAAAAACTGTTTTTT. Its translation: CASRGSGSSNEKLFF.

V and J are TRBV29-1 and TRBJ1-3, with 8 bases identical to TRBD1. Germline values: CDR1 SQVTM, CDR2 ANQGSEA. There are 14 residues in the CDR3. The J segment lost 4 bases and the V segment lost 4 bases, leaving 6 bases of the junction unmatched. The CDR3 protein is CSVVVRGRGNTIYF. CDR3 nucleotide sequence: TGCAGCGTTGTTGTCAGGGGGCGCGGAAACACCATATATTTT.

The rearrangement joins TRBV18 to TRBJ2-7, with 7 bases identical to TRBD1. The CDR3 covers 15 residues. Per germline, CDR1 KGHSH and CDR2 LQKENI. Unmatched junction bases numbered 8, after V lost 3 bases and J lost 3 bases. The CDR3, as DNA: TGTGCCAGCTCACCTGGCCGGGACAGTTTCTACGAGCAGTACTTC. This encodes CASSPGRDSFYEQYF.

V is TRBV6-1 and J is TRBJ1-4, with TRBD1 identical over 7 bases. CDR1 MNHNS and CDR2 SASEGT come from the germline V gene. The CDR3 has 14 residues. V was clipped by 7 bases and J by 2 bases; unmatched bases: 4. CDR3: CASTPGQTNEKLFF. CDR3 DNA sequence: TGTGCCAGCACCCCGGGACAGACTAATGAAAAACTGTTTTTT.

CDR3 protein: CASSYMHDYGYTF. The CDR3 region has the DNA TGCGCCAGCAGTTACATGCACGACTATGGCTACACCTTC. This chain links TRBV5-1 with TRBJ1-2; D unresolved. The germline V gene has CDR1 SGHRS and CDR2 YFSETQ. The CDR3 loop spans 13 amino acids. V was shortened by 5 bases and J by 3 bases, with 11 bases between the two germline ends. Filled out from reference TRBV5-1 and TRBJ1-2, the complete variable domain reads KAGVTQTPRYLIKTRGQQVTLSCSPISGHRSVSWYQQTPGQGLQFLFEYFSETQRNKGNFPGRFSGRQFSNSRSEMNVSTLELGDSALYLCASSYMHDYGYTFGSGTRLTVV.

This clone appeared a single time. The chain recombines TRBV28 with TRBJ2-7; TRBD1 agrees at 7 bases. The CDR3 totals 13 residues. With 6 bases clipped from V and 3 bases from J, the junction kept 5 bases outside the gene matches. In germline, CDR1 is MDHEN, CDR2 SYDVKM. CDR3 loop: CASRIGQVYEQYF. Written as DNA, the CDR3 is TGTGCCAGCAGGATAGGACAGGTCTACGAGCAGTACTTC.

The DNA for the CDR3 is TGTGCCAGCAGTGCGAACAGGGGACCCACTGAAGCTTTCTTT. Its translation is CASSANRGPTEAFF. This chain links TRBV2 with TRBJ1-1; 7 positions match TRBD1. V was clipped by 4 bases and J by 4 bases; unmatched bases: 6. The CDR3 sequence is 14 residues long. In germline, CDR1 is SNHLY, CDR2 FYNNEI.

This clone occurred once. The rearrangement links TRBV7-6 to TRBJ2-7; no definite D call. The V end was cut by 5 bases, the J end by 2 bases, with 16 bases between. The germline V gene has CDR1 SGHVS and CDR2 FNYEAQ. The CDR3 is made up of 15 amino acids. CDR3 amino acids: CASSPEGGGPYEQYF. CDR3 in DNA: TGTGCCAGCAGCCCTGAAGGCGGCGGCCCCTACGAGCAGTACTTC.

The CDR3 DNA reads TGTGCCAGCAGTTACGGACAGCGGCAGCAGTTCTTC. It is translated as CASSYGQRQQFF. The chain recombines TRBV6-5 with TRBJ2-1; D possibly corresponds to TRBD1 (6 bases). CDR3 length: 12 amino acids. CDR1 is MNHEY and CDR2 is SVGAGI in the germline V gene. The V end lost 2 bases, the J end lost 11 bases, and 10 bases lay between the germline ends.

This rearrangement joins TRBV29-1 to TRBJ2-3, with TRBD1 matching 10 bases. Germline V gene lookup returns CDR1 SQVTM and CDR2 ANQGSEA. V lost 5 bases to trimming and J lost 4 bases; unmatched junction nucleotides: 6. The CDR3 runs 14 residues. CDR3 in DNA: TGCAGCGTTTCGAGGGGACAGGGGTCAGATACGCAGTATTTT. Translating it yields CSVSRGQGSDTQYF.

The rearrangement uses TRBV2 and TRBJ2-7, with 7 bases matching TRBD1. The CDR3 totals 14 residues. J lost 0 bases, V lost 10 bases, and 9 bases had no gene match. Germline lookup yields CDR1 SNHLY and CDR2 FYNNEI. The CDR3, as DNA: TGTGCCACTAAGCAGGACAGGAGCTCCTACGAGCAGTACTTC. It specifies CATKQDRSSYEQYF.

V gene TRBV11-3 combines with J gene TRBJ2-5; tentative D call: TRBD2 (6 bases). The germline CDR1 and CDR2 sequences are SGHNT and YENEEA. With 1 base removed from V and 1 base from J, the gap between germline ends came to 13 bases. This CDR3 comprises 16 residues. The CDR3: CASSLGAGQGQETQYF. CDR3 DNA: TGTGCCAGCAGCTTAGGGGCGGGGCAGGGCCAAGAGACCCAGTACTTC.

The V gene is TRBV6-1, the J gene TRBJ2-3; 8 bases align to TRBD1. The CDR3 has 14 amino acids. Trimming cost V 8 bases and J 2 bases; bases outside gene matches: 6. Per the germline V gene, CDR1 is MNHNS and CDR2 is SASEGT. The CDR3 DNA sequence: TGTGCCAGCTCAAGGACAGGGCACACAGATACGCAGTATTTT. This codes for CASSRTGHTDTQYF.

CDR3 protein: CASGLFRERYEQYF. For the CDR3, the DNA is TGTGCTAGTGGTTTGTTCCGGGAGAGGTACGAGCAGTACTTC. V is TRBV12-5 and J is TRBJ2-7, with D maybe TRBD2 (6 bases). Deletions cut 2 bases from V and 4 bases from J, with 12 bases between. Germline loops: CDR1 LGHNT, CDR2 FRNRAP. CDR3 length: 14 amino acids.

The chain employs TRBV2 and TRBJ2-1; the D gene is possibly TRBD1 (6 bases). Germline values: CDR1 SNHLY, CDR2 FYNNEI. The CDR3 consists of 12 residues. V was shortened by 7 bases and J by 10 bases, with 14 bases between the two germline ends. The DNA of the CDR3 is TGTGCCAGCAAGGGGGACCAATGGGAGCAGTTCTTC. This sequence encodes CASKGDQWEQFF. Full variable domain (rest looked up from reference TRBV2 and TRBJ2-1): EPEVTQTPSHQVTQMGQEVILRCVPISNHLYFYWYRQILGQKVEFLVSFYNNEISEKSEIFDDQFSVERPDGSNFTLKIRSTKLEDSAMYFCASKGDQWEQFFGPGTRLTVL.

The V call is TRBV19, the J call TRBJ1-1; unclear D gene. V lost 6 bases and J lost 5, with 4 bases in between. The V gene's germline CDR1 is LNHDA and CDR2 SQIVND (reference sequence). The CDR3 consists of 10 residues. This CDR3 reads CASRETEAFF. CDR3 DNA: TGTGCCAGTAGGGAGACTGAAGCTTTCTTT.

The genes are TRBV5-1 and TRBJ2-7; 10 nucleotides match TRBD1. The CDR3 loop spans 14 amino acids. J gave up 2 bases and V 3 bases, and 2 bases lay outside the gene matches. The germline gives CDR1 SGHRS, CDR2 YFSETQ. The CDR3: CASSSGTGAYEQYF. The CDR3 bases are TGCGCCAGCAGCTCCGGGACAGGGGCCTACGAGCAGTACTTC.

The chain is built from TRBV5-6 and TRBJ2-1; 7 bases are a match to TRBD2. The germline V gene has CDR1 SGHDT and CDR2 YYEEEE. The CDR3 sequence is 16 residues long. The junction had 24 bases not matched to a gene; V was cut back by 9 bases and J by 12 bases. The CDR3 here is CATRRGGGQDRAGQFF. In DNA form, the CDR3 reads TGTGCCACCAGACGTGGGGGAGGGCAGGACCGTGCGGGGCAGTTCTTC.

This clone was found a few times. The CDR3 nucleotides are TGCAGCGTTGAAGGAATAGTGCTTGAGCAGTTCTTC. Translated: CSVEGIVLEQFF. The V and J genes are TRBV29-1 and TRBJ2-1; the D is unclear. CDR3 length: 12 amino acids. Germline V gene sequence: CDR1 SQVTM, CDR2 ANQGSEA. V shed 1 base and J shed 9 bases, with 10 bases lying between them.

This clone was counted between two and nine times. The chain is built from TRBV6-1 and TRBJ2-5, with 12 bases identical to TRBD2. The J call is doubtful: the DNA matches TRBJ2-7 better. This CDR3 contains 17 residues. The germline V gene encodes CDR1 MNHNS and CDR2 SASEGT. The CDR3, as DNA: TGTGCCAGCAGTGAACAGGGGCTAGCGGGAGGGGGTTACGAGCAGTACTTC. Amino acids: CASSEQGLAGGGYEQYF.

This clone was counted a single time. The chain has TRBV18 and TRBJ2-1; the match to TRBD2 covers 13 bases. The CDR3 covers 15 residues. The V gene's germline CDR1 is KGHSH and CDR2 LQKENI. Germline trimming cut 3 bases from V and 8 bases from J; bases unmatched to any gene: 4. CDR3 DNA: TGTGCCAGCTCACCCTACGGACTAGCGGGGGATGAGCAGTTCTTC. It is translated as CASSPYGLAGDEQFF. The entire variable domain, with the rest obtained from reference TRBV18 and TRBJ2-1, is as follows: NAGVMQNPRHLVRRRGQEARLRCSPMKGHSHVYWYRQLPEEGLKFMVYLQKENIIDESGMPKERFSAEFPKEGPSILRIQQVVRGDSAAYFCASSPYGLAGDEQFFGPGTRLTVL.

The rearrangement links TRBV19 to TRBJ1-2; TRBD1 matches 8 bases. The CDR3 has 18 amino acids. Germline CDR1 LNHDA, CDR2 SQIVND (reference sequence). V shed 3 bases and J 0 bases; nucleotides not matched to a gene: 12. The CDR3 nucleotides read TGTGCCAGTAGTATGGATCCGGGCAGGGGGCAAGCTAACTATGGCTACACCTTC. Amino acids: CASSMDPGRGQANYGYTF.

V and J are TRBV30 and TRBJ1-2, with D possibly TRBD1 on 5 matching bases. The CDR3 loop spans 13 amino acids. The germline V and J ends were trimmed by 4 bases and 3 bases, with 12 bases remaining between them. Germline CDR1 and CDR2: GTSNPN and SVGIG (reference sequence). In DNA form, the CDR3 reads TGTGCCTGGAACCTCAGGACACACTATGGCTACACCTTC. It codes for CAWNLRTHYGYTF. The full variable domain, rest sourced from reference TRBV30 and TRBJ1-2, is SQTIHQWPATLVQPVGSPLSLECTVEGTSNPNLYWYRQAAGRGLQLLFYSVGIGQISSEVPQNLSASRPQDRQFILSSKKLLLSDSGFYLCAWNLRTHYGYTFGSGTRLTVV.

The rearrangement links TRBV10-3 to TRBJ1-3; 8 bases map to TRBD1. The junction had 7 bases not matched to a gene; V was cut back by 0 bases and J by 3 bases. Germline V gene sequence: CDR1 ENHRY, CDR2 SYGVKD. The length of the CDR3 is 17 residues. CDR3 DNA: TGTGCCATCAGTGAGTCCGCAGGGGGCGGCCTTGGAAACACCATATATTTT. It is translated as CAISESAGGGLGNTIYF.